A single sample gave rise to the 23 T cell receptor delta chains below, sequenced in a study of Vδ1+ human thymocytes. Study findings and constraints: Highly polyclonal TRG and TRD repertoires with Gaussian CDR3 length distributions appeared in thymus.

RNA was extracted from the cells and then reverse transcribed. CDR3 amplicons came from multiplex PCR with pooled V-gene forward and constant-region reverse primers. TCRdb reanalyzed the multiplex PCR reads using CATT. Here the sample spans about 58,000 delta-chain clones, about 16% being singletons. These TCRs' antigens remain unknown. Material: Vdelta1+ gamma-delta thymocytes from the thymus. The subset denotes: FACS-sorted CD3+ TCRalphabeta- TCRVdelta1+ TCRVdelta2- thymocytes. The receptor set was obtained from a girl under three years old who had congenital heart surgery.

Regarding this clone: The sample carries other DNA sequences with the same CDR3. The J gene is TRDJ1, the V gene TRAV29/DV5; tentatively, D is TRDD3 (7 bases). The V end lost 1 base, the J end lost 0 bases, and 58 bases lay between the germline ends. This CDR3 is 30 amino acids long. The germline V gene encodes CDR1 NSMFDY and CDR2 ISSIKDK. CDR3 protein: CAASRTAFLGGLSANWGSRVEGRYTDKLIF. In DNA form, the CDR3 reads TGTGCAGCAAGCCGGACTGCTTTCCTAGGCGGTTTGTCCGCCAACTGGGGATCAAGGGTAGAGGGTAGGTACACCGATAAACTCATCTTT.

This sequence joins TRAV29/DV5 and TRDJ1; tentatively, D is TRDD3 (5 bases). The CDR3 covers 20 residues. Germline values: CDR1 NSMFDY, CDR2 ISSIKDK. Trimming removed 0 bases from V and 3 bases from J, with 30 bases in between. DNA of the CDR3: TGTGCAGCAAGCGACATCCTCCCGGTCCTGGGTAGTCTTGAGCCCGATAAACTCATCTTT. Residues: CAASDILPVLGSLEPDKLIF.

The genes are TRDV1 and TRDJ1; 11 bases line up with TRDD3. There are 19 residues in the CDR3. From germline, CDR1 is TSWWSYY and CDR2 QGS. The V and J ends lost 2 bases and 3 bases, in that order; junction bases with no gene match: 14. In DNA, the CDR3 is TGTGCTCTTGGGGAAGTTACCCTTCCGCCTGGGGGATACTCCGATAAACTCATCTTT. This translates into CALGEVTLPPGGYSDKLIF.

This clone came up a few times. The chain employs TRDV1 and TRDJ1, with TRDD3 identical over 9 bases. CDR1 is TSWWSYY and CDR2 is QGS in the germline V gene. This CDR3 is built from 15 residues. V trimming: 4 bases; J trimming: 4 bases; junction bases outside the gene matches: 7. Here the CDR3 DNA reads TGTGCTCTTGGGGGCCGGGGGATACTAGGCGATAAACTCATCTTT. Protein sequence: CALGGRGILGDKLIF.

This clone has ten or more counts. The chain uses TRAV29/DV5 and TRDJ1; TRDD3 matches at 11 bases. This CDR3 spans 22 amino acids. Trimming took 5 bases from V and 0 from J; bases not matched to a gene: 27. Looked up from germline, CDR1 is NSMFDY and CDR2 is ISSIKDK. The CDR3 spells CAAQSPYGLGDTMPEYTDKLIF. The CDR3, as DNA: TGTGCAGCCCAGTCCCCTTATGGTCTGGGGGATACAATGCCTGAGTACACCGATAAACTCATCTTT.

V gene TRDV1 combines with J gene TRDJ1; the D gene is possibly TRDD2 (6 bases). CDR1 and CDR2 (germline): TSWWSYY, QGS. The CDR3 spans 18 residues. With 3 bases removed from V and 0 bases from J, the gap between germline ends came to 20 bases. CDR3 nucleotide sequence: TGTGCTCTTGGGGATCCTACCGGTACTGTTCCTTACACCGATAAACTCATCTTT. Amino acid sequence: CALGDPTGTVPYTDKLIF.

This clone was seen a handful of times. This rearrangement joins TRDV1 to TRDJ1; tentative D call: TRDD3 (6 bases). Germline V gene lookup returns CDR1 TSWWSYY and CDR2 QGS. Trimming removed 4 bases at V and 7 bases at J, with 28 bases between. This CDR3 spans 18 amino acids. The CDR3 nucleotides read TGTGCTCTTGGGGGCCATTCCGGGTGGCCGGGGGACCGCTTTAAACTCATCTTT. It translates to CALGGHSGWPGDRFKLIF.

The J gene is TRDJ1, the V gene TRDV1; the D gene is possibly TRDD2 (5 bases). The length of the CDR3 is 16 residues. V lost 1 base, J lost 0 bases, and 12 bases lay in between. Germline CDR1 is TSWWSYY and CDR2 is QGS. CDR3 residues: CALGEPLLEYTDKLIF. The CDR3 DNA is TGTGCTCTTGGGGAACCCCTTCTGGAATACACCGATAAACTCATCTTT.

This clone was seen only a few times. V is TRDV1 and J is TRDJ1, with D perhaps matching TRDD2 or TRDD3 (5 bases each). The CDR3 consists of 21 residues. Germline lookup yields CDR1 TSWWSYY and CDR2 QGS. V was shortened by 4 bases and J by 5 bases, with 35 bases between the two germline ends. The CDR3 DNA is TGTGCTCTTGGGGTCCAGCCTTCAGCCAAAGTGGGGCCCATGGGTGAAGATAAACTCATCTTT. It codes for CALGVQPSAKVGPMGEDKLIF.

The chain employs TRDV1 and TRDJ1; D is possibly TRDD2 (6 bases). The V and J ends lost 1 base and 7 bases respectively, with 19 bases between them. Per the germline V gene, CDR1 is TSWWSYY and CDR2 is QGS. CDR3 length: 16 amino acids. The CDR3 DNA follows: TGTGCTCTTGGGGAACGAGCTCCTACCCTATCGAGTAAACTCATCTTT. Protein product: CALGERAPTLSSKLIF.

V usage is TRDV1 and J usage is TRDJ1, with D maybe TRDD3 (6 bases). This CDR3 is built from 19 residues. The ends were cut back, 2 bases at V and 0 bases at J, with 22 bases in the middle. Germline CDR1 is TSWWSYY and CDR2 is QGS. The CDR3 DNA sequence: TGTGCTCTTGGGGAATTTCCGGGGGACCGGACGCTGTACACCGATAAACTCATCTTT. Amino acids: CALGEFPGDRTLYTDKLIF.

This clone has just a few counts. The rearrangement joins TRDV1 to TRDJ1; tentatively, D is TRDD2 or TRDD3 (9 bases each). The germline gives CDR1 TSWWSYY, CDR2 QGS. Deletions cut 0 bases from V and 3 bases from J, with 29 bases between. This CDR3 comprises 21 residues. CDR3 sequence: CALGELPPSYVGDIGPDKLIF. CDR3 coding DNA: TGTGCTCTTGGGGAACTCCCGCCTTCCTACGTGGGGGATATAGGCCCCGATAAACTCATCTTT.

This clone was recorded a few times. The gene calls are TRDV1 and TRDJ1; 12 bases line up with TRDD3. The J segment lost 4 bases and the V segment lost 0 bases, leaving 15 bases of the junction unmatched. Germline loops: CDR1 TSWWSYY, CDR2 QGS. The CDR3 is made up of 20 amino acids. CDR3 amino acids: CALGELLHRSWGIRRDKLIF. The CDR3 region has the DNA TGTGCTCTTGGGGAACTCCTACACCGGTCCTGGGGGATACGCCGCGATAAACTCATCTTT.

The chain joins TRDV1 to TRDJ1, with D maybe TRDD3 (6 bases). Germline CDR1 and CDR2: TSWWSYY and QGS. The V end lost 4 bases, the J end lost 3 bases, and 21 bases lay between the germline ends. The CDR3 is 17 residues long. The CDR3 DNA reads as TGTGCTCTTGGGGGGTCCCTACCGGACTGGGTAGCCGATAAACTCATCTTT. Translation: CALGGSLPDWVADKLIF.

V usage is TRDV3 and J usage is TRDJ1, with TRDD3 matching 8 bases. The CDR3 totals 19 residues. V was pared by 2 bases and J by 0 bases, with 20 bases of the junction left unmatched. Germline CDR1 and CDR2: TVYSNPD and GDNSRS (reference sequence). CDR3: CAFPPLFGDTTAYTDKLIF. The CDR3 DNA reads TGTGCCTTTCCCCCCCTCTTCGGGGATACAACGGCGTACACCGATAAACTCATCTTT.

This chain joins TRDV1 and TRDJ1; TRDD2 matches 8 bases. Germline V gives CDR1 TSWWSYY, CDR2 QGS. CDR3 length: 16 residues. The trim removed 6 bases at V and 3 bases at J, leaving 12 bases unmatched. In DNA form, the CDR3 reads TGTGCTCTTGGCCAACGCTTCCTACAGATACCCGATAAACTCATCTTT. Amino acids: CALGQRFLQIPDKLIF.

Only a few counts were recorded for this clone. The chain combines TRDV1 with TRDJ1; D is unclear. The CDR3 length is 15 residues. Trimming took 4 bases from V and 0 from J, leaving 12 bases between them. Germline V CDR1 and CDR2: TSWWSYY, QGS. The CDR3 is CALGGCEIDTDKLIF. As DNA, the CDR3 is TGTGCTCTTGGGGGCTGTGAGATTGACACCGATAAACTCATCTTT.

In this sample, this clone turned up a few times. The same CDR3 also results from other DNA sequences found in this sample. The chain couples TRDV1 to TRDJ1, with D hard to call. The germline CDR1 and CDR2 sequences are TSWWSYY and QGS. This CDR3 has 13 amino acids. The ends were cut back, 4 bases at V and 0 bases at J, with 6 bases in the middle. This chain's CDR3 is CALGGSYTDKLIF. CDR3 in DNA: TGTGCTCTTGGGGGGTCCTACACCGATAAACTCATCTTT.

The rearrangement links TRDV1 to TRDJ1; possibly TRDD2 for D (6 bases). CDR1 and CDR2 (germline): TSWWSYY, QGS. This CDR3 is built from 23 residues. V was trimmed by 1 base and J by 4 bases, leaving 37 bases between them. This CDR3 reads CALGEQSYERRFRAPRPSDKLIF. CDR3 in DNA: TGTGCTCTTGGGGAACAATCCTACGAGCGACGTTTCAGGGCCCCAAGGCCAAGCGATAAACTCATCTTT.

This clone was recorded a few times. The sample contains more than one DNA sequence encoding this CDR3. V and J are TRDV1 and TRDJ1; D remains unclear. CDR3 size: 17 residues. V gave up 7 bases and J gave up 0 bases, with 21 bases separating them. CDR1 TSWWSYY and CDR2 QGS come from the germline V gene. The CDR3: CALEYPERNRYTDKLIF. The CDR3 DNA is TGTGCTCTTGAGTACCCCGAGCGGAACCGGTACACCGATAAACTCATCTTT.

V and J are TRDV1 and TRDJ1, with D perhaps matching TRDD3 (6 bases). The germline V gene encodes CDR1 TSWWSYY and CDR2 QGS. The CDR3 spans 17 residues. With 4 bases removed from V and 3 bases from J, the gap between germline ends came to 21 bases. The CDR3 sequence: CALGGNPQAGDADKLIF. The CDR3 DNA reads TGTGCTCTTGGGGGCAATCCCCAGGCTGGGGATGCCGATAAACTCATCTTT.

V usage is TRDV2 and J usage is TRDJ1; D is undetermined. Trimming removed 1 base from V and 0 bases from J, with 8 bases in between. The germline gives CDR1 GEAIGNYY, CDR2 EKD. The CDR3 totals 14 residues. CDR3 DNA sequence: TGTGCCTGTGACACGTCCTTTTACACCGATAAACTCATCTTT. This translates into CACDTSFYTDKLIF.

This clone has more than one count but fewer than ten. The gene calls are TRDV1 and TRDJ1, with TRDD2 matching 9 bases. From germline, CDR1 is TSWWSYY and CDR2 QGS. The CDR3 runs to 21 residues. The ends lost 4 bases at V and 1 base at J; junction bases unmatched: 22. The CDR3 spells CALGGRLPTFDLGVFTDKLIF. The CDR3, as DNA: TGTGCTCTTGGGGGTCGCCTTCCTACTTTTGATCTGGGGGTCTTCACCGATAAACTCATCTTT.